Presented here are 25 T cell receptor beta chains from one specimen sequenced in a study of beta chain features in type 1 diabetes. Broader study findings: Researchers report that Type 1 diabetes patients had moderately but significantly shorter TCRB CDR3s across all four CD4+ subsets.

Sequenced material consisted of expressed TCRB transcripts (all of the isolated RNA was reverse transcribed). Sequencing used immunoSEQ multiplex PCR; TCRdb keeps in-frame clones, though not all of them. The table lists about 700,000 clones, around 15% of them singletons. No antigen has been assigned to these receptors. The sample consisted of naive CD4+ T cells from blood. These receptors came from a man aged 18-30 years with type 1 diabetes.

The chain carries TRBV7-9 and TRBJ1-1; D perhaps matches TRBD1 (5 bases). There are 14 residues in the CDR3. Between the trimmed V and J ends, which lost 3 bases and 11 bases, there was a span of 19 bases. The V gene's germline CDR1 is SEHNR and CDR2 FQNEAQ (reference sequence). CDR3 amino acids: CASSLGMRGRVAFF. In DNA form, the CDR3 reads TGTGCCAGCAGCTTGGGGATGAGGGGTCGTGTTGCTTTCTTT.

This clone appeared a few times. The CDR3 nucleotides read TGCAGCGCTACCGCCAGCGAAGAGACCCAGTACTTC. Encoded protein: CSATASEETQYF. The chain carries TRBV29-1 and TRBJ2-5, with D hard to call. Germline V lookup: CDR1 SQVTM, CDR2 ANQGSEA. CDR3 length: 12 residues. V lost 7 bases, J lost 3 bases, and 12 bases lay in between.

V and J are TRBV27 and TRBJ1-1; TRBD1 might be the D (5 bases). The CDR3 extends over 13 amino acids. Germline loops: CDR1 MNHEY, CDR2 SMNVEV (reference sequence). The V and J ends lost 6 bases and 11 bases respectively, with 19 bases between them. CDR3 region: CASSTPGFLGAFF. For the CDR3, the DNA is TGTGCCAGCAGCACCCCAGGGTTTTTAGGGGCTTTCTTT.

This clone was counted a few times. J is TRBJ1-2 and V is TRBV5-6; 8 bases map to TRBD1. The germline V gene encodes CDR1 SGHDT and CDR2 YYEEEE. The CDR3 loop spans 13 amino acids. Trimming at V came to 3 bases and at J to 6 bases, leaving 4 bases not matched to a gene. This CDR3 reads CASSSDRGDGYTF. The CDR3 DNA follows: TGTGCCAGCAGCTCCGACAGGGGCGATGGCTACACCTTC.

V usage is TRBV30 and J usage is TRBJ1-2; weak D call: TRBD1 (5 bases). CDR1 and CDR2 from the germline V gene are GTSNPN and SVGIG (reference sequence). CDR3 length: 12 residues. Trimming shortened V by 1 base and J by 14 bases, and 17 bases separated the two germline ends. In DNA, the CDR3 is TGTGCCTGGAGTGGGTTGTCCAGGGCGGTTACCTTC. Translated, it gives CAWSGLSRAVTF.

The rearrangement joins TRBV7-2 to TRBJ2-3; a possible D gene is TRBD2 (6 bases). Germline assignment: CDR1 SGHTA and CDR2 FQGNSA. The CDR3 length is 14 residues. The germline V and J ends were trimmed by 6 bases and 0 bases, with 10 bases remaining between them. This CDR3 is CASSWDSSTDTQYF. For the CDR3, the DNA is TGTGCCAGCAGTTGGGACTCTAGCACAGATACGCAGTATTTT.

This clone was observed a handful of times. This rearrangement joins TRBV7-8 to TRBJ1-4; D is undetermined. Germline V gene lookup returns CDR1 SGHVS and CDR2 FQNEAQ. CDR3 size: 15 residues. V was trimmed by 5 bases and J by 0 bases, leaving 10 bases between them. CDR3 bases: TGTGCCAGCAGCCTTTGGGCGACAACTAATGAAAAACTGTTTTTT. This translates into CASSLWATTNEKLFF.

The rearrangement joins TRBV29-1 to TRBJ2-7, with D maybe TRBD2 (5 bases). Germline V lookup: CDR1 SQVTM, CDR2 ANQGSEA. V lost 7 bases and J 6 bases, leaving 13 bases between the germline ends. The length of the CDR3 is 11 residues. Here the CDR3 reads CSGVRGTEQYF. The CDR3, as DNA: TGCAGCGGTGTTCGGGGAACCGAGCAGTACTTC.

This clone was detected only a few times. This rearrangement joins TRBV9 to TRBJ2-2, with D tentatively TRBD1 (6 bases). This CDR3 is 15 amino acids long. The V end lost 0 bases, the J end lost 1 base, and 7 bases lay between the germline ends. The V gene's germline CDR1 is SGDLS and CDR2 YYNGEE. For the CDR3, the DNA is TGTGCCAGCAGCGTAGGGGGACAGAACACCGGGGAGCTGTTTTTT. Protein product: CASSVGGQNTGELFF.

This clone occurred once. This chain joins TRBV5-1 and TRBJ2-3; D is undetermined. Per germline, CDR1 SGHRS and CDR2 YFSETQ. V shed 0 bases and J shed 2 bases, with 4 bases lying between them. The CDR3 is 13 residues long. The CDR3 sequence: CASSLDDTDTQYF. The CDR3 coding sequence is TGCGCCAGCAGCTTGGACGACACAGATACGCAGTATTTT.

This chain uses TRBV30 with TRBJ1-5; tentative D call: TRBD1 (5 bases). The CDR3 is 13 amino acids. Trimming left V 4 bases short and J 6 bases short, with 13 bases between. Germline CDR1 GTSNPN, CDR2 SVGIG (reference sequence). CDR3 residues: CAWTGKVGQPQHF. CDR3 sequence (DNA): TGTGCCTGGACAGGGAAGGTGGGTCAGCCCCAGCATTTT.

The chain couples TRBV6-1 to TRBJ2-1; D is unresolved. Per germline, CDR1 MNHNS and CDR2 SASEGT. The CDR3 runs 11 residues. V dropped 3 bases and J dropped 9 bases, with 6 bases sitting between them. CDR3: CASSESLEQFF. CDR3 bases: TGTGCCAGCAGTGAGAGTCTTGAGCAGTTCTTC.

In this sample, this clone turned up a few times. CDR3 amino acids: CASSYLTALTDTQYF. The CDR3 nucleotides read TGTGCCAGCAGTTACCTAACAGCGCTCACAGATACGCAGTATTTT. The J gene is TRBJ2-3, the V gene TRBV6-5; D is unresolved. Germline values: CDR1 MNHEY, CDR2 SVGAGI. Trimming left V 2 bases short and J 2 bases short, with 11 bases between. The CDR3 has 15 residues.

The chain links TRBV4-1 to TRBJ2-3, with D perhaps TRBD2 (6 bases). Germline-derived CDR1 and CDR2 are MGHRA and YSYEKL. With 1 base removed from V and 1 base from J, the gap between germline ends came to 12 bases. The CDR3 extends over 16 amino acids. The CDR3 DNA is TGCGCCAGCAGCCAAGTTCGCGGGAAGGGCACAGATACGCAGTATTTT. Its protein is CASSQVRGKGTDTQYF.

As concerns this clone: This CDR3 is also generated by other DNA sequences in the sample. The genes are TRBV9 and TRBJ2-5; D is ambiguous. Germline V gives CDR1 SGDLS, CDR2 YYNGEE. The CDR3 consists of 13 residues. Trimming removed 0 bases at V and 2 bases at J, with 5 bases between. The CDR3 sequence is CASSVGGQETQYF. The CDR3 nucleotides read TGTGCCAGCAGCGTAGGGGGACAAGAGACCCAGTACTTC.

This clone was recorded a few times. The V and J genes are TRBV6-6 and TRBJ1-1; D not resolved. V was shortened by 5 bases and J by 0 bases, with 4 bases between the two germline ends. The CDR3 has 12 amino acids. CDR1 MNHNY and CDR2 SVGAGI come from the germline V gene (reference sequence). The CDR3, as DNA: TGTGCCAGCAGTATACTGAACACTGAAGCTTTCTTT. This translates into CASSILNTEAFF.

CDR3 protein: CASSEARVGSYNSPLHF. Here the CDR3 DNA reads TGTGCCAGCAGTGAAGCGCGTGTCGGCTCCTATAATTCACCCCTCCACTTT. The chain carries TRBV6-1 and TRBJ1-6; the D is unclear. The CDR3 has 17 residues. From germline, CDR1 is MNHNS and CDR2 SASEGT. Trimming shortened V by 0 bases and J by 0 bases, and 9 bases separated the two germline ends.

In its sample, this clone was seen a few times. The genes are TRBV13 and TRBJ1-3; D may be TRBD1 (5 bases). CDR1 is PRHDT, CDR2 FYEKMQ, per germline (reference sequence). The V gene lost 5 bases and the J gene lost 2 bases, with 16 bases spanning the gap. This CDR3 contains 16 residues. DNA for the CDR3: TGTGCCAGCAGCCCGGCCCATTGGGGGACTGGAAACACCATATATTTT. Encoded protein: CASSPAHWGTGNTIYF.

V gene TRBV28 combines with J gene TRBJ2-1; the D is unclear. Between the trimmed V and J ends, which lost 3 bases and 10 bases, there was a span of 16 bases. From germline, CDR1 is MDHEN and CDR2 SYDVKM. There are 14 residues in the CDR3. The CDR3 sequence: CASSFSPDPREQFF. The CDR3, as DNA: TGTGCCAGCAGTTTCTCCCCGGACCCCAGGGAGCAGTTCTTC. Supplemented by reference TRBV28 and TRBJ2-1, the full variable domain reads DVKVTQSSRYLVKRTGEKVFLECVQDMDHENMFWYRQDPGLGLRLIYFSYDVKMKEKGDIPEGYSVSREKKERFSLILESASTNQTSMYLCASSFSPDPREQFFGPGTRLTVL.

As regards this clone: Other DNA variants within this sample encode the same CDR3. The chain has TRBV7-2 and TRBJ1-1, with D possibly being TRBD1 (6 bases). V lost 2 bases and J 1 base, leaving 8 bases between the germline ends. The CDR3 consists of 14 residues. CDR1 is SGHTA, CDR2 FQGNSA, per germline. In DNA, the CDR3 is TGTGCCAGCAGCTTACAGGGGCCGAACACTGAAGCTTTCTTT. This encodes CASSLQGPNTEAFF.

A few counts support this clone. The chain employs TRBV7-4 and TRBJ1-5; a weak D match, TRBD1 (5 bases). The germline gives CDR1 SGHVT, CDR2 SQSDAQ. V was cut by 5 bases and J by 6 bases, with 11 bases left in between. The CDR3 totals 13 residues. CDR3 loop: CASSPKGSQPQHF. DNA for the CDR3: TGTGCCAGCAGCCCTAAGGGGAGTCAGCCCCAGCATTTT.

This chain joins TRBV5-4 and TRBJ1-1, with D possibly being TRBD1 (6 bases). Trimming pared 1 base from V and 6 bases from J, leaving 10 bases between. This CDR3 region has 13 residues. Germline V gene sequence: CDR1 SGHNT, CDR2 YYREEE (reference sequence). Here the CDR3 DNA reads TGTGCCAGCAGCTTGACAGGGCGGTCTGAAGCTTTCTTT. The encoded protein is CASSLTGRSEAFF.

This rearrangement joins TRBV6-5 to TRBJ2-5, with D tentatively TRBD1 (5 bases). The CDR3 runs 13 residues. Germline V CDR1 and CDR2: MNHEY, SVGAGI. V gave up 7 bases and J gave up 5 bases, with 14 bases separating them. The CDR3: CASTRGHGETQYF. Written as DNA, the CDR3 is TGTGCCAGCACAAGAGGACACGGGGAGACCCAGTACTTC.

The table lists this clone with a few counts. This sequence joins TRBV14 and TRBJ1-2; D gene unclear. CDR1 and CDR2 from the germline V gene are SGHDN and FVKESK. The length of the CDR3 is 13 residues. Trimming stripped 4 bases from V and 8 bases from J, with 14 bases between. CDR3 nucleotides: TGTGCCAGCAGCCTACGGACGACGGAAGGCTACACCTTC. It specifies CASSLRTTEGYTF.

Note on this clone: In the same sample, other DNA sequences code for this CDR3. CDR3 protein: CASSPGTSGYNEQFF. The CDR3 region has the DNA TGTGCCAGCTCACCCGGGACTAGCGGGTACAATGAGCAGTTCTTC. The chain recombines TRBV18 with TRBJ2-1; 12 bases match TRBD2. This CDR3 comprises 15 residues. CDR1 is KGHSH and CDR2 is LQKENI in the germline V gene. After removal of 3 bases from V and 4 bases from J, the junction contained 1 base not matched to a gene.